The clone carrying this TCR beta chain was counted between two and nine times. Antigen specificity is unknown. The source of the sample is a study of T cell repertoires in cytomegalovirus infection. Overall study: Recently identified HLA-C-restricted CMV epitopes were used, and well-studied HLA-B-restricted CMV epitopes were used as well. Overall study findings and caveats: The ex vivo response was dominated by HLA-C-restricted CMV-specific TCR beta clonotypes. Cumulative frequency of public TCR beta families picked out carriers of CMV plus the relevant HLA.

From the reads, TCRdb called clonotypes with MiXCR, one entry per CDR3 protein. The table lists about 480,000 distinct CDR3 sequences, around a third of them singletons, with about a sixth in the top ten. V lost 6 bases and J lost 4; bases outside the gene matches: 5. The CDR3 runs 13 residues. The source material was cultured PBMCs, sampled from culture after CMV antigen stimulation. The chain uses TRBV12-3 or TRBV12-4 and TRBJ1-2; 7 bases are a match to TRBD1. This receptor was identified in a human donor in good health (CMV status not recorded). Some clones in this sample may be carry-over from other donors' samples. CDR3 DNA sequence: TGTGCCAGCAGCAAGGGACAGAGCTATGGCTACACCTTC. Its protein product is CASSKGQSYGYTF.